The rows below give T cell receptor beta chains drawn from one sample of a study of T cells after yellow fever vaccination. TCRdb re-analysed the 5' RACE reads in MiXCR, keeping a single row per CDR3 protein. This table has hundreds of thousands of distinct CDR3 sequences, around 10% appearing once. Sequences were derived from PBMCs, sampled on the day of the first yellow fever vaccination. These receptor sequences come from a man aged 18 to 30 who received the YFV17D yellow fever vaccine. The CDR3 runs from the conserved cysteine through the conserved F or W. Each record gives: D gene, V gene, J gene, clone size, CDR3 DNA, CDR3 protein. D genes are given only for firm matches. A row's size may be missing; if present it is once, few, many or a size class.

TRBD2	TRBV7-2	TRBJ2-1	few	TGTGCCAGCAGCTTAGCGCAGACGGGGGGGCGCGATGAGCAGTTCTTC	CASSLAQTGGRDEQFF
.	TRBV20-1	TRBJ2-2	.	TGCAGTGCTAGGGGGCAGCTGAACACCGGGGAGCTGTTTTTT	CSARGQLNTGELFF
.	TRBV29-1	TRBJ2-7	.	TGCAGCGTAACAGGGCCCGTTTGGGAGCAGTACTTC	CSVTGPVWEQYF
.	TRBV30	TRBJ1-4	.	TGTGCCCGGGGTGAGGCGGCTAATGAAAAACTGTTTTTT	CARGEAANEKLFF
.	TRBV6-1	TRBJ1-2	many	TGTGCCAGCAGTGAAATTTACGGGGCCGGCTACACCTTC	CASSEIYGAGYTF
TRBD1	TRBV24-1	TRBJ1-2	few	TGTGCCACCAGTTTTATTGAGGGACAGGGTAATGGCTACACCTTC	CATSFIEGQGNGYTF
.	TRBV28	TRBJ2-3	few	TGTGCCAGCAGTTCATGGACAACTAGCACAGATACGCAGTATTTT	CASSSWTTSTDTQYF
.	TRBV4-2	TRBJ2-3	few	TGTGCCAGCAGCCAATCCGTAGACAATACGCAGTATTTT	CASSQSVDNTQYF
TRBD2	TRBV7-2	TRBJ2-3	few	TGTGCCAGCAGCTTTGGAGCGGGGATGGCAGATACGCAGTATTTT	CASSFGAGMADTQYF
.	TRBV5-1	TRBJ1-1	few	TGCGCCAGCAGCGTTACAGGGTCCACTGAAGCTTTCTTT	CASSVTGSTEAFF
TRBD2	TRBV20-1	TRBJ2-3	few	TGCAGTGCTAGACTGGCGGGGGTGGATACGCAGTATTTT	CSARLAGVDTQYF
TRBD2	TRBV27	TRBJ2-1	few	TGTGCCAGCAGTTGGGGGACTAGCGGAGCTTACAATGAGCAGTTCTTC	CASSWGTSGAYNEQFF
.	TRBV6-2/TRBV6-3	TRBJ2-3	few	TGTGCCAGCAGAACCCGCCCGGGACTTGGGAAGGTGGCTACGCAGTATTTT	CASRTRPGLGKVATQYF
.	TRBV12-3/TRBV12-4	TRBJ1-1	few	TGTGCCAGCAGACTCGGCGGGTCGGAAGCTTTCTTT	CASRLGGSEAFF
.	TRBV7-2	TRBJ2-1	.	TGTGCCAGCAGCCCGAGGGGTCATTTTGGGTATGAGCAGTTCTTC	CASSPRGHFGYEQFF
.	TRBV7-2	TRBJ2-1	few	TGTGCCAGCAGCCCCCTCTTAGTGGGCGACAATGAGCAGTTCTTC	CASSPLLVGDNEQFF
.	TRBV6-2/TRBV6-3	TRBJ2-2	.	TGTGCCAGCAGTACGGGCCTGAACACCGGGGAGCTGTTTTTT	CASSTGLNTGELFF
.	TRBV6-2/TRBV6-3	TRBJ1-2	.	TGTGCCAGCAGTTATGACAGGATCTATGGCTACACCTTC	CASSYDRIYGYTF
.	TRBV18	TRBJ1-5	.	TGTGCCAGCTCACCGGGACATTTTAGCAATCAGCCCCAGCATTTT	CASSPGHFSNQPQHF
.	TRBV19	TRBJ2-3	few	TGTGCCAGTAGTGAACCGGGACTCGGCACAGATACGCAGTATTTT	CASSEPGLGTDTQYF
.	TRBV6-2/TRBV6-3	TRBJ2-2	few	TGTGCCAGCAGTTACTCGACGGGGACCGGGGAGCTGTTTTTT	CASSYSTGTGELFF
.	TRBV7-2	TRBJ1-2	.	TGTGCCAGCAGCTTAAAAAAGGGATCCTATGGCTACACCTTC	CASSLKKGSYGYTF
TRBD1	TRBV5-1	TRBJ1-4	few	TGCGCCAGCAGCTGGGACAGGGAGTTTGAAAAACTGTTTTTT	CASSWDREFEKLFF
TRBD1	TRBV6-2/TRBV6-3	TRBJ1-5	many	TGTGCCAGCAGGGACAGGGGTCCTCCGGCCCAGCATTTT	CASRDRGPPAQHF
.	TRBV11-3	TRBJ1-2	few	TGTGCCAGCACATGGGCGGTTCCGCTTAACTATGGCTACACCTTC	CASTWAVPLNYGYTF
.	TRBV6-5	TRBJ1-5	few	TGTGCCAGCAGCCGAAACAGGAATCAGCCCCAGCATTTT	CASSRNRNQPQHF
.	TRBV7-6	TRBJ1-5	few	TGTGCCAGCAGCCGAGGCGAGGGCAATCAGCCCCAGCATTTT	CASSRGEGNQPQHF
TRBD2	TRBV9	TRBJ2-3	few	TGTGCCAGCAGCGTAGAACTAGCGGGGCCCACAGATACGCAGTATTTT	CASSVELAGPTDTQYF
.	TRBV12-3/TRBV12-4	TRBJ1-2	.	TGTGCCAGCAGTACGCAGGGGTTTTATGGCTACACCTTC	CASSTQGFYGYTF
TRBD1	TRBV5-1	TRBJ2-5	.	TGCGCCAGCAGCTTGTCAGGGCAGGGGGCAGAGACCCAGTACTTC	CASSLSGQGAETQYF
TRBD1	TRBV7-2	TRBJ2-5	many	TGTGCCAGCAGCTTAGGCCGGACAGGTCAAGAGACCCAGTACTTC	CASSLGRTGQETQYF
TRBD1	TRBV5-1	TRBJ2-5	few	TGCGCCAGCAGATATGGGGGGACAGGGGCACCGGAGACCCAGTACTTC	CASRYGGTGAPETQYF
.	TRBV14	TRBJ2-5	few	TGTGCCAGCAGCTACTTCAGGGGACCCCAAGAGACCCAGTACTTC	CASSYFRGPQETQYF
.	TRBV7-2	TRBJ2-3	.	TGTGCCAGCAGCGTTATGGGGGGCGTAGATACGCAGTATTTT	CASSVMGGVDTQYF
TRBD1	TRBV9	TRBJ1-1	few	TGTGCCAGCAGCGTAGGGGTGGGGGACAGAACACACATGAACACTGAAGCTTTCTTT	CASSVGVGDRTHMNTEAFF
.	TRBV6-1	TRBJ1-2	few	TGTGCCAGCAGTAAGGGGGGTCGCTATGGCTACACCTTC	CASSKGGRYGYTF